The 12 T cell receptor beta chains below all came from one sample that was sequenced in a study of T cells in lung cancer brain metastases. Libraries were prepared by immunoSEQ multiplex PCR; TCRdb keeps only in-frame clonotypes and omits some of them. The table records around 2,300 clones, 85% to 95% of them present only once. The specimen sequenced was tumor tissue from a brain metastasis. These receptors came from an older man with non-small cell lung cancer that had spread to the brain.

The chain employs TRBV7-8 and TRBJ2-5, with 7 bases lining up with TRBD2. Trimming at V came to 2 bases and at J to 4 bases, leaving 10 bases not matched to a gene. Germline values: CDR1 SGHVS, CDR2 FQNEAQ. The length of the CDR3 is 16 residues. CDR3 sequence reads: CASSLTELALGETQYF. CDR3 nucleotides: TGTGCCAGCAGCTTAACGGAACTAGCGCTGGGAGAGACCCAGTACTTC.

The chain couples TRBV27 to TRBJ2-7, with 9 bases lining up with TRBD2. Germline CDR1 is MNHEY and CDR2 is SMNVEV (reference sequence). There are 14 residues in the CDR3. The V and J ends lost 5 bases and 1 base, in that order; junction bases with no gene match: 3. The chain's CDR3 is CASSLAGLSYEQYF. The DNA for the CDR3 is TGTGCCAGCAGTCTAGCGGGGCTATCCTACGAGCAGTACTTC.

V usage is TRBV5-1 and J usage is TRBJ2-5; 11 bases are a match to TRBD2. V trimming: 0 bases; J trimming: 2 bases; junction bases outside the gene matches: 3. This CDR3 is 16 amino acids long. Germline loops: CDR1 SGHRS, CDR2 YFSETQ. The CDR3 loop is CASSLALAGEQETQYF. DNA of the CDR3: TGCGCCAGCAGCTTGGCACTAGCGGGGGAACAAGAGACCCAGTACTTC. Supplemented by reference TRBV5-1 and TRBJ2-5, the full variable domain reads KAGVTQTPRYLIKTRGQQVTLSCSPISGHRSVSWYQQTPGQGLQFLFEYFSETQRNKGNFPGRFSGRQFSNSRSEMNVSTLELGDSALYLCASSLALAGEQETQYFGPGTRLLVL.

CDR3 region: CASSPRQGAIGANVLTF. Here the CDR3 DNA reads TGTGCCAGCTCACCTAGACAGGGGGCAATTGGGGCCAACGTCCTGACTTTC. The rearrangement uses TRBV18 and TRBJ2-6, with TRBD1 matching 10 bases. The CDR3 is 17 residues long. Germline assignment: CDR1 KGHSH and CDR2 LQKENI. V trimming: 3 bases; J trimming: 3 bases; junction bases outside the gene matches: 5.

With respect to this clone: The junction and the germline gene differ at one end; a read error may be behind it. The CDR3 bases are TGCGCCAGCAGCCTTGGATCTGGGCTGGACGAGCAGTATTTC. Translated, it gives CASSLGSGLDEQYF. This chain links TRBV4-1 with TRBJ2-7; D is undetermined. CDR3 length: 14 residues. Per germline, CDR1 MGHRA and CDR2 YSYEKL.

The J gene is TRBJ1-4, the V gene TRBV5-1, with TRBD1 as a possible D gene (5 bases). The CDR3 contains 15 residues. V was clipped by 5 bases and J by 5 bases, with 16 bases between them. Germline-derived CDR1 and CDR2 are SGHRS and YFSETQ. CDR3 sequence (DNA): TGCGCCAGCAGTTCGGGTCTCGAGGGGAATGAAAAACTGTTTTTT. This encodes CASSSGLEGNEKLFF.

CDR3 coding DNA: TGTGCCAGCAGTGTTAGCGGGAGTAACACCGGGGAGCTGTTTTTT. Protein product: CASSVSGSNTGELFF. The V and J genes are TRBV2 and TRBJ2-2, with TRBD2 identical over 9 bases. Germline values: CDR1 SNHLY, CDR2 FYNNEI. CDR3 size: 15 residues. The V segment lost 4 bases and the J segment 2 bases; nucleotides outside the gene matches: 2.

The chain employs TRBV4-1 and TRBJ1-6; no definite D call. Germline values: CDR1 MGHRA, CDR2 YSYEKL. The V end lost 2 bases, the J end lost 2 bases, and 13 bases lay between the germline ends. The CDR3 is 17 amino acids. Here the CDR3 reads CASSQHEGWAYNSPLHF. DNA for the CDR3: TGCGCCAGCAGCCAACACGAGGGCTGGGCCTATAATTCACCCCTCCACTTT.

V usage is TRBV7-3 and J usage is TRBJ2-5; D is possibly TRBD2 (7 bases). With 2 bases removed from V and 2 bases from J, the gap between germline ends came to 12 bases. The germline gives CDR1 SGHTA, CDR2 FQGTGA. The CDR3 sequence is 15 residues long. The CDR3 nucleotides read TGTGCCAGCAGCTTACGAGGGGGGGGGCAAGAGACCCAGTACTTC. This sequence encodes CASSLRGGGQETQYF.

This clone is a singleton in its sample. The gene calls are TRBV7-2 and TRBJ1-5, with D uncertain. Germline CDR1 and CDR2: SGHTA and FQGNSA. The CDR3 contains 13 residues. V dropped 5 bases and J dropped 5 bases, with 10 bases sitting between them. The CDR3 DNA reads TGTGCCAGCAGCCCCCGACGGGATCAGCCCCAGCATTTT. Translating gives CASSPRRDQPQHF.

The rearrangement uses TRBV25-1 and TRBJ1-1; maybe TRBD1 (5 bases). The CDR3 consists of 13 residues. V was clipped by 3 bases and J by 6 bases, with 11 bases between them. The V gene's germline CDR1 is MGHDK and CDR2 SYGVNS. This chain's CDR3 is CASSDLRQSEAFF. CDR3 DNA: TGTGCCAGCAGTGACCTCAGACAGTCTGAAGCTTTCTTT.

The rearrangement joins TRBV11-3 to TRBJ2-3; perhaps TRBD2 as D (5 bases). V lost 5 bases to trimming and J lost 5 bases, with 14 bases between them. Per the germline V gene, CDR1 is SGHNT and CDR2 is YENEEA. The CDR3 contains 14 residues. The CDR3 protein is CASSQRTAGDTQYF. The CDR3, as DNA: TGTGCCAGCAGCCAGAGGACTGCCGGAGATACGCAGTATTTT.